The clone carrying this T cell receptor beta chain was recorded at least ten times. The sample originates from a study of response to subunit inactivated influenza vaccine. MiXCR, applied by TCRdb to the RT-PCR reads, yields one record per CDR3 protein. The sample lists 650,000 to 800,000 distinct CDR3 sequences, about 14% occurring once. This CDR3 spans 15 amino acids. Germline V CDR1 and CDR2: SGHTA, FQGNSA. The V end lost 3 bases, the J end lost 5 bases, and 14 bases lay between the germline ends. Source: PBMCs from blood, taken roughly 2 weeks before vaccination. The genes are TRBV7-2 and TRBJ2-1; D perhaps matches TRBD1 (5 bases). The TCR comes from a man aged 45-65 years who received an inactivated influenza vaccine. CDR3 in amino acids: CASSFMTWGHNEQFF. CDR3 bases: TGTGCCAGCAGCTTCATGACATGGGGCCACAATGAGCAGTTCTTC.